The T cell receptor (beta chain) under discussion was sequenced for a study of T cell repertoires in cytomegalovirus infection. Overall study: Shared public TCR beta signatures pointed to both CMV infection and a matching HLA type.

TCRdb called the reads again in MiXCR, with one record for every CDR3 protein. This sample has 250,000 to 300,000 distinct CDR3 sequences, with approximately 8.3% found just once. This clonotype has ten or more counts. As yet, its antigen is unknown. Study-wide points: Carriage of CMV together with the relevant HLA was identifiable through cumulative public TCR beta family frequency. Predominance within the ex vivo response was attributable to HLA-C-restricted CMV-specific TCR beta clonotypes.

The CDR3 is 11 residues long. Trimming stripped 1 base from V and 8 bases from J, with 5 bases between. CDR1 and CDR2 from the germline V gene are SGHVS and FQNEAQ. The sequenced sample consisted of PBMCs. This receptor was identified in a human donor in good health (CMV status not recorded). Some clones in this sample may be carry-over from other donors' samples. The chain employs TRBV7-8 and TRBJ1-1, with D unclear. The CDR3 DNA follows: TGTGCCAGCAGCTTAGAACAGGAAGCTTTCTTT. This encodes CASSLEQEAFF. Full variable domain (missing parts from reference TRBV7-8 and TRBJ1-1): GAGVSQSPRYKVAKRGQDVALRCDPISGHVSLFWYQQALGQGPEFLTYFQNEAQLDKSGLPSDRFFAERPEGSVSTLKIQRTQQEDSAVYLCASSLEQEAFFGQGTRLTVV.